This T cell receptor (beta chain) is drawn from a study of CD8 T cells in ankylosing spondylitis. Using its own MiXCR run on the 5' RACE reads, TCRdb lists one record per CDR3 protein. The sample carries some 54,000 distinct CDR3 sequences, roughly 7.3% recorded once. Germline V CDR1 and CDR2: MNHEY, SVGEGT. The CDR3 spans 14 residues. V lost 6 bases to trimming and J lost 4 bases; unmatched junction nucleotides: 8. Study observations and caveats: Disease-linked clones were CD8+ and relatively rare in peripheral blood. Ankylosing spondylitis blood seemed to carry a telltale TCR beta motif made of under ten highly homologous variants. In the blood and synovial fluid of reactive arthritis, some motif variants had been previously reported.

This clonotype has ten or more counts. Its target is unknown. This TCR was recovered from a female donor with ankylosing spondylitis or in good health (not recorded which). The chain has TRBV6-2 or TRBV6-3 and TRBJ2-7; 8 bases align to TRBD1. Material for sequencing was blood, either unsorted or a sorted T cell fraction (not recorded which). The chain's CDR3 is CASSRDRLEYEQYF. CDR3 bases: TGTGCCAGCAGCCGGGACAGGCTAGAGTACGAGCAGTACTTC.